This T cell receptor (beta chain) comes out of a study of cytomegalovirus exposure and HLA in healthy donors. Study summary: Most donors, 70% to 85% of some 400 genotyped, fell in the Caucasian-associated ancestry cluster. The study, taken as a whole, reports: Among TCR beta chains, those listed as cytomegalovirus-associated numbered some 160.

The CDR3 is 15 residues long. Per germline, CDR1 LNHDA and CDR2 SQIVND (reference sequence). Germline trimming cut 5 bases from V and 0 bases from J; bases unmatched to any gene: 6. Sampled while nominally healthy, donors likely had unrecorded immune exposures. On this clone itself: The antigen remains undetermined.

Vbeta (60) and Jbeta (13) primers were used in the PCR. Using immunoSEQ multiplex PCR, the repertoire was profiled, and TCRdb retains in-frame clones only, with some absent. The sample shows more than 200,000 clones, approximately 79% of them seen only once. The gene calls are TRBV19 and TRBJ2-7, with 8 bases aligning to TRBD1. The specimen sequenced was PBMCs. The TCR was taken from a male donor in good health and CMV-seronegative. The CDR3 coding sequence is TGTGCCAGTAGTTTCTCGGGACAGGTCTCCTACGAGCAGTACTTC. Protein product: CASSFSGQVSYEQYF. The complete variable domain, with remaining parts taken from reference TRBV19 and TRBJ2-7, reads DGGITQSPKYLFRKEGQNVTLSCEQNLNHDAMYWYRQDPGQGLRLIYYSQIVNDFQKGDIAEGYSVSREKKESFPLTVTSAQKNPTAFYLCASSFSGQVSYEQYFGPGTRLTVT.